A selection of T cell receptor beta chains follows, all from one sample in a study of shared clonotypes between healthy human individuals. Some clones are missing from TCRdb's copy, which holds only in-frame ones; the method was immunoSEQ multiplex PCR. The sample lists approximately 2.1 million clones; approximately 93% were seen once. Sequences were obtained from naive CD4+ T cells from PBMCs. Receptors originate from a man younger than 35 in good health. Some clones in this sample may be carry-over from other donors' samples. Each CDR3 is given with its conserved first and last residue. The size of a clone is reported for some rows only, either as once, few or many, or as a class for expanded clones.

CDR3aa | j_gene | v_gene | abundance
CASSLPSGQGTQYF | TRBJ2-5 | TRBV5-4 | -
CASSFAWQTSYNEQFF | TRBJ2-1 | TRBV11-2 | -
CASSGSLGTNTDTQYF | TRBJ2-3 | TRBV7-6 | -
CASSSRRGLVTGELFF | TRBJ2-2 | TRBV27 | -
CASSSDRGASEAFF | TRBJ1-1 | TRBV5-1 | -
CAWSVLAGHEQFF | TRBJ2-1 | TRBV30 | once
CASSPGTDHTGANVLTF | TRBJ2-6 | TRBV27 | -
CASSKDTLQKLFF | TRBJ1-4 | TRBV21-1 | -
CASRKDRANYGYTF | TRBJ1-2 | TRBV28 | -
CASSLAQGANTGELFF | TRBJ2-2 | TRBV7-6 | -
CAWSRDGSTEAFF | TRBJ1-1 | TRBV30 | few
CASSPFGTGGFNQPQHF | TRBJ1-5 | TRBV18 | -
CASSQAGLNTEAFF | TRBJ1-1 | TRBV19 | few
CASSYATGTRNTQYF | TRBJ2-3 | TRBV6-5 | -
CASSVGGTGELFF | TRBJ2-2 | TRBV6-1 | -
CASSRRDGPYGYTF | TRBJ1-2 | TRBV19 | -
CASSQWAGHGSDDEQFF | TRBJ2-1 | TRBV4-2 | -
CASSWGTPASGDTQYF | TRBJ2-3 | TRBV5-5 | -
CASSLRWTAGDEQFF | TRBJ2-1 | TRBV5-4 | -
CASSRNQGQETQYF | TRBJ2-5 | TRBV5-6 | -
CASRRTGVLQETQYF | TRBJ2-5 | TRBV27 | -
CASSPPKLAGADTQYF | TRBJ2-3 | TRBV18 | -
CSVTGASGANVLTF | TRBJ2-6 | TRBV29-1 | -
CASSWTPGPSYEQYF | TRBJ2-7 | TRBV7-9 | -
CASSSLGGQTQYF | TRBJ2-5 | TRBV7-6 | -
CASSPEWSGHYSASF | TRBJ1-2 | TRBV7-2 | -